This TCR beta chain was sequenced for a study of blood T cells in healthy people across ages. Individuals who donated were healthy Caucasians from Russia aged about 6 to 95. On this clonotype itself: Its antigen is not identified.

Study-wide results and limits: Diversity estimated from one million T cells was considered an underestimate.

The germline V and J ends were trimmed by 6 bases and 2 bases, with 10 bases remaining between them. The CDR3 length is 13 residues. Germline CDR1 is WSHSY and CDR2 is SAAADI. Through a sample-barcoded 5' primer and a J-beta primer mix, a second PCR was run for roughly 7 to 12 cycles. TCRdb independently ran MiXCR on the 5' RACE reads; one entry per CDR3 protein. The table records around 780,000 distinct CDR3 sequences, 20% to 30% of them present only once. The sample was also reused in another study, on T cells of mothers and their children. This second study says: Second-PCR amplification with M1S added sample barcodes and 2-4 random nucleotides. Each child gave 2.5 million to 3.5 million TCR beta CDR3 reads (each mother, over 9.5 million).

The sequenced material came from blood. This TCR was recovered from a boy between 10 and 17 years old in good health. The chain carries TRBV10-2 and TRBJ1-2; possible D gene TRBD1, 6 bases. DNA for the CDR3: TGCGCCAGCAGGGACAGCGCAAACTATGGCTACACCTTC. Translating gives CASRDSANYGYTF.